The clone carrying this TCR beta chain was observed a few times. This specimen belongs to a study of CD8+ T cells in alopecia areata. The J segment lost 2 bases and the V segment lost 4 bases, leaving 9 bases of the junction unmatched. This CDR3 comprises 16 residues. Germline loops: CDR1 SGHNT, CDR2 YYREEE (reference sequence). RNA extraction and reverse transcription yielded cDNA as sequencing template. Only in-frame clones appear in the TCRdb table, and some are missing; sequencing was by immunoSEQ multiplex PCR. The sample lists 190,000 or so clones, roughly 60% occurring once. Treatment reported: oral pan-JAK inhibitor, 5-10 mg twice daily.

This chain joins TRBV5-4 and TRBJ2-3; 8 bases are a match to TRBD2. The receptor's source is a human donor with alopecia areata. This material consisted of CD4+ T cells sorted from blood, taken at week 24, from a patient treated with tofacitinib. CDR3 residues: CASSPGGGRDTDTQYF. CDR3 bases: TGTGCCAGCAGCCCCGGGGGGGGGCGGGACACAGATACGCAGTATTTT.